The 13 T cell receptor beta chains listed next were all sequenced from one sample in a study of T cell clones after liver transplantation. Libraries were prepared by immunoSEQ multiplex PCR; TCRdb keeps only in-frame clonotypes and omits some of them. The data show about 120,000 clones, around nine tenths seen once. The source material was CD4+ T cells from blood, sampled 12 months after liver transplant. The receptor set was obtained from a human patient who received a liver transplant. The graft donor may account for some of the T cells.

V is TRBV21-1 and J is TRBJ2-1. TRBV21-1 counts as a pseudogene. The CDR3 consists of 11 residues. CDR3 protein: CASSKEVKQFF. The CDR3 coding sequence is TGTGCCAGCAGCAAAGAAGTGAAGCAGTTCTTC.

The genes are TRBV28 and TRBJ2-7; D unclear. The CDR3 runs 13 residues. Germline V CDR1 and CDR2: MDHEN, SYDVKM. V lost 1 base to trimming and J lost 6 bases, with 10 bases between them. The CDR3 sequence: CASSLSRIREQYF. In DNA form, the CDR3 reads TGTGCCAGCAGTTTATCACGGATTCGCGAGCAGTACTTC. Full variable domain (outside the CDR3, taken from reference TRBV28 and TRBJ2-7): DVKVTQSSRYLVKRTGEKVFLECVQDMDHENMFWYRQDPGLGLRLIYFSYDVKMKEKGDIPEGYSVSREKKERFSLILESASTNQTSMYLCASSLSRIREQYFGPGTRLTVT.

The rearrangement uses TRBV30 and TRBJ2-2, with 7 bases lining up with TRBD1. CDR1 and CDR2 (germline): GTSNPN, SVGIG (reference sequence). Trimming removed 5 bases from V and 5 bases from J; junction bases left unmatched: 26. The CDR3 extends over 20 amino acids. The CDR3 region has the DNA TGTGCCTGGGGTCCAAAAGGGGCAGGGGGAAAGTATTGCGGGACCGGGGAGCTGTTTTTT. Translating gives CAWGPKGAGGKYCGTGELFF.

The rearrangement joins TRBV2 to TRBJ1-2, with TRBD1 matching over 8 bases. Germline-derived CDR1 and CDR2 are SNHLY and FYNNEI. Trimming at V came to 6 bases and at J to 4 bases, leaving 7 bases not matched to a gene. The CDR3 has 14 amino acids. CDR3 in amino acids: CASRAGGRGYGYTF. CDR3 in DNA: TGTGCCAGCAGGGCAGGGGGCCGGGGCTATGGCTACACCTTC.

The V and J genes are TRBV2 and TRBJ1-4, with 9 bases lining up with TRBD1. Trimming cost V 6 bases and J 3 bases; bases outside gene matches: 5. CDR1 and CDR2 (germline): SNHLY, FYNNEI. The length of the CDR3 is 15 residues. CDR3 in DNA: TGTGCCAGCAGGACACGGACAGGGGCTAATGAAAAACTGTTTTTT. It specifies CASRTRTGANEKLFF.

V is TRBV7-2 and J is TRBJ1-1; D possibly corresponds to TRBD1 (5 bases). The germline gives CDR1 SGHTA, CDR2 FQGNSA. With 0 bases removed from V and 4 bases from J, the gap between germline ends came to 15 bases. The CDR3 runs to 16 residues. The DNA of the CDR3 is TGTGCCAGCAGCTTAGCCGGGACCGCCATTGGCACTGAAGCTTTCTTT. This sequence encodes CASSLAGTAIGTEAFF. The full variable domain, rest sourced from reference TRBV7-2 and TRBJ1-1, is GAGVSQSPSNKVTEKGKDVELRCDPISGHTALYWYRQSLGQGLEFLIYFQGNSAPDKSGLPSDRFSAERTGGSVSTLTIQRTQQEDSAVYLCASSLAGTAIGTEAFFGQGTRLTVV.

This chain uses TRBV28 with TRBJ2-7, with D perhaps TRBD1 (5 bases). Trimming removed 3 bases at V and 0 bases at J, with 9 bases between. The CDR3 covers 14 residues. The V gene's germline CDR1 is MDHEN and CDR2 SYDVKM. CDR3 sequence: CASSLPGFSYEQYF. In DNA form, the CDR3 reads TGTGCCAGCAGTTTGCCAGGGTTCTCCTACGAGCAGTACTTC.

The V gene is TRBV6-5, the J gene TRBJ2-4; 12 bases are shared with TRBD2. The CDR3 is made up of 14 amino acids. J was trimmed by 7 bases and V by 6 bases; bases with no gene match: 4. CDR1 is MNHEY, CDR2 SVGAGI, per germline. The CDR3 DNA follows: TGTGCCAGCAGACGTACTAGCGGGGGGAACATTCAGTACTTC. Its protein is CASRRTSGGNIQYF.

The chain recombines TRBV28 with TRBJ2-7, with 8 bases that match TRBD2. CDR3 length: 15 residues. Per germline, CDR1 MDHEN and CDR2 SYDVKM. V lost 6 bases to trimming and J lost 2 bases; unmatched junction nucleotides: 9. CDR3 nucleotide sequence: TGTGCCAGCAGCAAAAGCGGGAGCCCGACCTACGAGCAGTACTTC. Its translation is CASSKSGSPTYEQYF.

The chain is built from TRBV19 and TRBJ1-2; D gene uncertain. The V gene's germline CDR1 is LNHDA and CDR2 SQIVND (reference sequence). Between the trimmed V and J ends, which lost 3 bases and 3 bases, there was a span of 8 bases. The CDR3 is made up of 13 amino acids. The CDR3 reads CASSMRADYGYTF. Here the CDR3 DNA reads TGTGCCAGTAGTATGCGTGCCGACTATGGCTACACCTTC.

V gene TRBV27 combines with J gene TRBJ2-3; tentatively, D is TRBD2 (6 bases). The CDR3 has 15 amino acids. From germline, CDR1 is MNHEY and CDR2 SMNVEV (reference sequence). Between the trimmed V and J ends, which lost 8 bases and 4 bases, there was a span of 19 bases. Here the CDR3 DNA reads TGTGCCAGCTTCGGGACTCTCAGGGTTCCAGATACGCAGTATTTT. Residues: CASFGTLRVPDTQYF.

This chain's CDR3 is CAISERQETQYF. Written as DNA, the CDR3 is TGTGCCATCAGTGAACGCCAAGAGACCCAGTACTTC. J is TRBJ2-5 and V is TRBV10-3; D ambiguous. This CDR3 has 12 amino acids. The germline CDR1 and CDR2 sequences are ENHRY and SYGVKD. The germline V and J ends were trimmed by 3 bases and 1 base, with 3 bases remaining between them.

The V call is TRBV7-2, the J call TRBJ1-1; D remains ambiguous. CDR3 length: 15 residues. Trimming took 5 bases from V and 1 from J, leaving 14 bases between them. Germline V gives CDR1 SGHTA, CDR2 FQGNSA. Here the CDR3 reads CASSPGPRRNTEAFF. The CDR3 region has the DNA TGTGCCAGCAGCCCTGGCCCGCGGCGGAACACTGAAGCTTTCTTT.